Below, 7 T cell receptor beta chains from the same sample are listed, as sequenced in a study of response to subunit inactivated influenza vaccine. TCRdb re-called the RT-PCR reads through MiXCR, storing one row per CDR3 protein. This sample carries roughly 710,000 distinct CDR3 sequences, 12% to 15% of them seen once, and the ten largest clones take around 7.6%. Sample: PBMCs from blood, taken around 14 days before vaccination. Receptors were obtained from a man aged 45-65 years who received an inactivated influenza vaccine.

This clonotype was recorded a few times. This chain joins TRBV4-2 and TRBJ2-1, with a tentative D call TRBD2 (7 bases). Germline CDR1 and CDR2: LGHNA and YNFKEQ. V was shortened by 0 bases and J by 8 bases, with 14 bases between the two germline ends. The CDR3 contains 15 residues. The CDR3 region has the DNA TGTGCCAGCAGCCAAGACAGGGGTGGGGGGGATGAGCAGTTCTTC. Encoded protein: CASSQDRGGGDEQFF.

This clonotype was detected only a few times. V is TRBV7-2 and J is TRBJ2-6, with D perhaps given as TRBD1 or TRBD2 (5 bases each). In germline, CDR1 is SGHTA, CDR2 FQGNSA. The V end was cut by 5 bases, the J end by 10 bases, with 12 bases between. The CDR3 consists of 13 residues. The chain's CDR3 is CASSRDGRNVLTF. CDR3 coding DNA: TGTGCCAGCAGCCGGGACGGCCGTAACGTCCTGACTTTC. Looking up the rest from reference TRBV7-2 and TRBJ2-6 gives the full variable domain: GAGVSQSPSNKVTEKGKDVELRCDPISGHTALYWYRQSLGQGLEFLIYFQGNSAPDKSGLPSDRFSAERTGGSVSTLTIQRTQQEDSAVYLCASSRDGRNVLTFGAGSRLTVL.

V gene TRBV11-2 combines with J gene TRBJ1-1; TRBD1 matches 11 bases. The length of the CDR3 is 16 residues. Trimming removed 1 base from V and 4 bases from J; junction bases left unmatched: 5. From germline, CDR1 is SGHAT and CDR2 FQNNGV. The CDR3 reads CASSLVTGTGGTEAFF. CDR3 coding DNA: TGTGCCAGCAGCTTAGTAACCGGGACAGGGGGCACTGAAGCTTTCTTT.

This clonotype occurred a few times. This sequence joins TRBV20-1 and TRBJ2-5; D gene uncertain. CDR3 length: 13 amino acids. Trimming shortened V by 3 bases and J by 5 bases, and 13 bases separated the two germline ends. The V gene's germline CDR1 is DFQATT and CDR2 SNEGSKA (reference sequence). CDR3 in amino acids: CSARESKRETQYF. CDR3 sequence (DNA): TGCAGTGCTAGGGAGTCTAAAAGGGAGACCCAGTACTTC.

The chain joins TRBV13 to TRBJ2-3; perhaps TRBD2 as D (6 bases). This CDR3 has 18 amino acids. The V end was cut by 0 bases, the J end by 2 bases, with 18 bases between. CDR1 and CDR2 (germline): PRHDT, FYEKMQ (reference sequence). CDR3 bases: TGTGCCAGCAGCTTAGGAGACGGCGGGATAACCCCCACAGATACGCAGTATTTT. It yields the protein CASSLGDGGITPTDTQYF.

This clonotype has just a few counts. This chain joins TRBV20-1 and TRBJ1-5; D unresolved. Trimming removed 3 bases at V and 5 bases at J, with 8 bases between. The germline V gene has CDR1 DFQATT and CDR2 SNEGSKA (reference sequence). The CDR3 contains 12 residues. The CDR3 spells CSARTGHQPQHF. CDR3 nucleotides: TGCAGTGCTAGGACCGGGCATCAGCCCCAGCATTTT.

This clonotype was counted a few times. The rearrangement uses TRBV20-1 and TRBJ2-1, with D uncertain. This CDR3 is built from 14 residues. CDR1 DFQATT and CDR2 SNEGSKA come from the germline V gene (reference sequence). Trimming took 5 bases from V and 0 from J, leaving 11 bases between them. This CDR3 reads CSAPSAHSYNEQFF. In DNA, the CDR3 is TGCAGTGCTCCAAGTGCCCACTCCTACAATGAGCAGTTCTTC.